This TCR beta chain was documented in a study of blood T cell repertoires in COVID-19. Study details: Samples came from the United States, Italy and Spain, spanning acute and convalescent COVID-19. T cells, B-cell-depleted T cells, or PBMCs provided the cDNA or gDNA that served as material.

Study processing details: Estimated nucleated cell counts came from reference gene primer amplification. Measured with immunoSEQ multiplex PCR; TCRdb has only the in-frame clones, and not every one. V, J and clone size reflect that table, while D and trimming were determined from the DNA. The table shows over 150,000 clones, with over 75% occurring only once. The ends were cut back, 4 bases at V and 0 bases at J, with 14 bases in the middle. This CDR3 contains 15 residues. Per germline, CDR1 SGHNT and CDR2 YYREEE (reference sequence). Material: peripheral blood. The sequence was obtained from a woman between 45 and 65 years old with acute or convalescent COVID-19. The chain links TRBV5-4 to TRBJ2-7; TRBD1 might be the D (6 bases). The CDR3 region has the DNA TGTGCCAGCAGCGCCACAGGGCTCCACTCCTACGAGCAGTACTTC. This gives the protein CASSATGLHSYEQYF.